The entry that follows covers one T cell receptor (beta chain) sequence. This clonotype was recorded at least ten times. This receptor's antigen is unknown. No base quality values were provided; no much bigger clone lies one nucleotide off. V has 6 bases trimmed and J has 4 bases trimmed; junction bases matching no gene number 10. From the cysteine through the phenylalanine, the CDR3 covers 15 amino acids. The retained sequence is limited to the CDR3, 45 bases, with the frame set at the first base. Libraries from unsorted PBMCs were made from 2 million PBMCs kept in RNAlater at -80 degrees C until RNA extraction. Multiple sclerosis patients were enrolled in a US clinical protocol under which disease progression was evaluated by magnetic resonance imaging. PBMCs were separated from peripheral blood using Ficoll-Hypaque density gradient centrifugation and then cryopreserved in liquid nitrogen. The sample belongs to a study of neurological immune-mediated disorders (dated by TCRdb to between 2018 and 2020). Notes on the research overall: Of the roughly 34 multiple sclerosis patients, about 30 had relapsing-remitting MS and 3 had secondary progressive MS. Of the approximately 65 subjects in the cohort, roughly 14 were HAM/TSP patients, around 34 were multiple sclerosis patients, and some 20 were healthy controls. Peripheral blood TCR-beta repertoires from HTLV-I-associated myelopathy (HAM/TSP) patients, multiple sclerosis patients and healthy controls were compared by UMI-based sequencing. Alongside PBMC samples, the set of about 100 TCR-beta libraries contained longitudinal samples, technical triplicates, and paired CD4+ and CD8+ T-cell subsets that had been sorted.

cDNA was synthesized by template-switch 5'RACE using a primer with a 10-nucleotide random unique molecular identifier that tagged each TCR transcript. Every sequencing run yielded over 170 million TCR-beta sequences covering 15-18 subjects. The RNeasy kit was used to extract total RNA. Using the KAPA Real-time Library Amplification kit, TCR-beta VDJ regions were amplified with primers for the TCR constant region and the 5'RACE anchor. Sample indexes and Illumina adaptors were added in a first PCR, and a second PCR then increased library yield. After Ampure bead purification, the roughly 650 bp TCR product was size-selected on a 2% E-gel SizeSelection system. Library quality was checked on a Bioanalyzer, concentration was measured with Qubit, and libraries were quantified with the Kapa Library Quantification kit before pooling. Paired-end 2 x 150 bp sequencing of the libraries was performed on an Illumina HiSeq 2500. To increase sequence diversity, about 25-30% phiX was spiked into each library pool. In the authors' own workflow: The UMI-based MiGEC pipeline processed quality-filtered reads and removed over 80% of raw TCR sequences during error correction. VDJ genes were aligned to IMGT germline references, and clonotypes were defined by unique CDR3 amino acid sequence plus V-J genes. Clonal expansion, Shannon diversity and CDR3 relatedness were evaluated with VDJtools (CalcPairwiseDistances, ClusterSamples), while phylogenetic trees were built in CLCbio workbench. A clone was classed as expanded if it had 8 or more unique UMIs, a cutoff based on coefficient-of-variation modelling across technical triplicates. In-frame beta chains were kept once TCRdb had trimmed the public reads at Q25 with fastp and called clones with MiXCR. One record per CDR3 amino acid sequence lists the most common genes and DNA. V and J calls and clone size were set by TCRdb, not the authors. The sample contains roughly 60,000 distinct CDR3 sequences, around 2.3% of them found a single time. The ten top clones hold 2.5% to 3.5% of the sample.

Results the study describes overall, beyond this receptor: Repertoires from 18 of 34 MS patients were grouped by phylogenetic analysis into a cluster of related CDR3 sequences, suggesting a possible repertoire-level signature. The MS cluster showed no association with clinical or MRI features, and the authors stated that larger cohorts are needed. TCR clonal expansion was highest in HAM/TSP patients and lowest in MS patients, with MS patients falling below even healthy controls. Expanded clones from different subjects shared no identical CDR3 amino acid sequences, which suggests that TCR-beta repertoires were private in all groups.

The sequence derives from a man aged 45-65 years with multiple sclerosis. In this chain, TRBV12-3 or TRBV12-4 is recombined with TRBJ1-2, with 8 bases aligning to TRBD1. The sample comprised PBMCs. The bases read TGTGCCAGCAGCCGGCGACAGGGGTGGGGCTATGGCTACACCTTC. The translation is CASSRRQGWGYGYTF.